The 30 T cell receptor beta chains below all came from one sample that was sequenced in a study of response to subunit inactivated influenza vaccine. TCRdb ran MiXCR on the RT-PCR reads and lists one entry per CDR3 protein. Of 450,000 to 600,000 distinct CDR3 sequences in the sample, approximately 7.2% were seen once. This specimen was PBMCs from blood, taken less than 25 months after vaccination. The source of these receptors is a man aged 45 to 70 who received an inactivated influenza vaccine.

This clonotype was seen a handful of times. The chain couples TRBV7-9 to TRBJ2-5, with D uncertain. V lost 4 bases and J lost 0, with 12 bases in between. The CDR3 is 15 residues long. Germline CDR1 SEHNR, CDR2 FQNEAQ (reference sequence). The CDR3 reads CASSSHRLNQETQYF. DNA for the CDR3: TGTGCCAGCAGCTCCCACAGACTCAACCAAGAGACCCAGTACTTC.

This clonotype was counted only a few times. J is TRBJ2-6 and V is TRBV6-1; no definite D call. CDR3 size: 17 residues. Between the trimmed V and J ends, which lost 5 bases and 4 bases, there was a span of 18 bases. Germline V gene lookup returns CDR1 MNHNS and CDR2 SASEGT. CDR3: CASSPFSSLRGANVLTF. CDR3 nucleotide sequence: TGTGCCAGCAGTCCCTTTTCGAGCCTCCGGGGGGCCAACGTCCTGACTTTC.

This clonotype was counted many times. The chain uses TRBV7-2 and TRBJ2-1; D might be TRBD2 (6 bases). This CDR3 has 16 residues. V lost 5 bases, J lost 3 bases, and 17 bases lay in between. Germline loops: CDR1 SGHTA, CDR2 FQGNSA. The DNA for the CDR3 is TGTGCCAGCAGCACCGGTGGTAGCGGTTACTACAATGAGCAGTTCTTC. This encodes CASSTGGSGYYNEQFF.

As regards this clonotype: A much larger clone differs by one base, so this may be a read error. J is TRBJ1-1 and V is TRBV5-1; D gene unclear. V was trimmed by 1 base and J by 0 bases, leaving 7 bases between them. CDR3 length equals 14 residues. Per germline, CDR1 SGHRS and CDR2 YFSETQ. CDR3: CASSLRQMNTEAFF. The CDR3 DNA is TGCGCCAGCAGCTTGAGGCAGATGAACACTGAAGCTTTCTTT.

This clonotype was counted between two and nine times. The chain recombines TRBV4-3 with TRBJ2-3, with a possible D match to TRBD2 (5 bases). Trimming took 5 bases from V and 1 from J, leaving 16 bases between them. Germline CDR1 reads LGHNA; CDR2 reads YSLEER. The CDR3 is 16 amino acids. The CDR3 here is CASSDEPGLRTDTQYF. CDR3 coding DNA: TGCGCCAGCAGCGACGAGCCCGGACTTCGCACAGATACGCAGTATTTT.

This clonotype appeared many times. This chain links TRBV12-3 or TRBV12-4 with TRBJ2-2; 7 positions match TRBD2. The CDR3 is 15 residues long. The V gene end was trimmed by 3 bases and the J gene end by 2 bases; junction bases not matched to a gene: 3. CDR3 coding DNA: TGTGCCAGCAGTTTCGGGACTACTAACACCGGGGAGCTGTTTTTT. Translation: CASSFGTTNTGELFF.

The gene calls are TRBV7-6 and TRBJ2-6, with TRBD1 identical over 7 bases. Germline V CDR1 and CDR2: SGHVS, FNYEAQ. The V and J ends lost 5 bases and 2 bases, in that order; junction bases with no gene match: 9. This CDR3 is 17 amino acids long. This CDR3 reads CASSPQDRVTGANVLTF. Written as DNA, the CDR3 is TGTGCCAGCAGCCCCCAAGACAGGGTTACTGGGGCCAACGTCCTGACTTTC.

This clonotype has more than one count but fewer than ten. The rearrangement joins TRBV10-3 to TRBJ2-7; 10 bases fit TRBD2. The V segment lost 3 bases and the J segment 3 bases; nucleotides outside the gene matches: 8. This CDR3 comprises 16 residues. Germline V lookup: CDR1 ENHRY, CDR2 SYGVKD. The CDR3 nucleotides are TGTGCCATCAGTGATCTGAAGCGGGAGGGCCTCTACGAGCAGTACTTC. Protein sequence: CAISDLKREGLYEQYF.

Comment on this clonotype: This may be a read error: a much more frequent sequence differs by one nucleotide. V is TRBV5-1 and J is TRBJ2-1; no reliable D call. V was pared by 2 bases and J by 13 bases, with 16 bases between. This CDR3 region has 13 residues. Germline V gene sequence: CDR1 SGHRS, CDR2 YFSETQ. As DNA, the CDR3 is TGCGCCAGCAGCTTACCCCCTGGGGTCGTACAGTTCTTC. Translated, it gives CASSLPPGVVQFF.

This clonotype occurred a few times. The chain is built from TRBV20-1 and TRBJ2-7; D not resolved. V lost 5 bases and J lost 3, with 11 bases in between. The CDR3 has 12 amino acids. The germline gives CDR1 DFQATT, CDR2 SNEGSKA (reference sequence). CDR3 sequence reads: CSARRSYYEQYF. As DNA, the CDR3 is TGCAGTGCTCGTCGTTCCTACTACGAGCAGTACTTC.

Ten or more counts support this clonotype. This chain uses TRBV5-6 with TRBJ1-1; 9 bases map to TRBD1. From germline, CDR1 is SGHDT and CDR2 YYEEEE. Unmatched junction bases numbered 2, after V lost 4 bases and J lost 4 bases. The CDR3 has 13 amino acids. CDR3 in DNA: TGTGCCAGCAGCGGACAGGGGAGCACTGAAGCTTTCTTT. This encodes CASSGQGSTEAFF.

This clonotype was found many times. As DNA, the CDR3 is TGTGCCAGCAGTGAAGGACAGGCCTATAATTCACCCCTCCACTTT. It yields the protein CASSEGQAYNSPLHF. The J gene is TRBJ1-6, the V gene TRBV25-1, with 7 bases lining up with TRBD1. V lost 2 bases and J lost 2; bases outside the gene matches: 0. The CDR3 spans 15 residues. Germline V gene sequence: CDR1 MGHDK, CDR2 SYGVNS.

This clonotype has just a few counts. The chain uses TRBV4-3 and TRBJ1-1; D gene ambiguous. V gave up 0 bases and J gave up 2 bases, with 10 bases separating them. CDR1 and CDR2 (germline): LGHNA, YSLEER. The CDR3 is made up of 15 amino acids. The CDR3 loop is CASSQERLLNTEAFF. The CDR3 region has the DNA TGCGCCAGCAGCCAAGAACGGCTTCTTAACACTGAAGCTTTCTTT.

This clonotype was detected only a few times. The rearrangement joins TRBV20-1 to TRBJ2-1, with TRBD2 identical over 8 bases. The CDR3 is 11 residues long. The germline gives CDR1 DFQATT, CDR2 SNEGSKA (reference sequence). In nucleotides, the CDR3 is TGCAGCACCCGGGGGGGCAATGAGCAGTTCTTC. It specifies CSTRGGNEQFF.

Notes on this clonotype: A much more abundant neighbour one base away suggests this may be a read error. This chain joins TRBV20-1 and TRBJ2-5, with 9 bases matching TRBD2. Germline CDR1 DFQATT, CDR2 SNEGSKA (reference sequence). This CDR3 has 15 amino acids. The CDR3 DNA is TGCAGGGCACATGCTAGCGGGACCACCCAAGAGACCCAGTACTTC. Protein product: CRAHASGTTQETQYF.

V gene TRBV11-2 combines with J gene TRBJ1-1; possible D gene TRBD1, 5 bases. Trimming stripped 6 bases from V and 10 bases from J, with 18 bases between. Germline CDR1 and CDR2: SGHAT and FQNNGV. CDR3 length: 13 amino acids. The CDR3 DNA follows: TGTGCCAGCAGTTACACAGGTGGGATGCGAGCTTTCTTT. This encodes CASSYTGGMRAFF.

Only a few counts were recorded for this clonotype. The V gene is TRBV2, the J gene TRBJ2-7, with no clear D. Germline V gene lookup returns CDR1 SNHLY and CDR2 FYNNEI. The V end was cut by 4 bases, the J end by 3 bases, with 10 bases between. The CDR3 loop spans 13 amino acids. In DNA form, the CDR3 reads TGTGCCAGCAGTGCTGGAAACGGCTACGAGCAGTACTTC. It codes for CASSAGNGYEQYF.

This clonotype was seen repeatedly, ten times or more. CDR3 sequence: CSVGRIDEKLFF. In DNA, the CDR3 is TGCAGCGTTGGCCGGATTGATGAAAAACTGTTTTTT. The chain combines TRBV29-1 with TRBJ1-4; D unclear. Germline assignment: CDR1 SQVTM and CDR2 ANQGSEA. This CDR3 comprises 12 residues. Between the trimmed V and J ends, which lost 4 bases and 6 bases, there was a span of 9 bases.

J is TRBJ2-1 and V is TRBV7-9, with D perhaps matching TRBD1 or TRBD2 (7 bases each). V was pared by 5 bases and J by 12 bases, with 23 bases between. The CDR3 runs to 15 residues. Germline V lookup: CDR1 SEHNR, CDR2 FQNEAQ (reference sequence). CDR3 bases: TGTGCCAGCAGCCCGCAGGGGGGAGGGCCCGTTGTGCAGTTCTTC. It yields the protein CASSPQGGGPVVQFF.

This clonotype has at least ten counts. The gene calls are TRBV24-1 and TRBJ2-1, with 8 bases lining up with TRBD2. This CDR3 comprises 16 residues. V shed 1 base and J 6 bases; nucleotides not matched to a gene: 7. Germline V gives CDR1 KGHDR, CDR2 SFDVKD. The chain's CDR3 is CATSDFIGRALNEQFF. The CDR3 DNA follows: TGTGCCACCAGTGATTTTATCGGGAGGGCCCTCAATGAGCAGTTCTTC.

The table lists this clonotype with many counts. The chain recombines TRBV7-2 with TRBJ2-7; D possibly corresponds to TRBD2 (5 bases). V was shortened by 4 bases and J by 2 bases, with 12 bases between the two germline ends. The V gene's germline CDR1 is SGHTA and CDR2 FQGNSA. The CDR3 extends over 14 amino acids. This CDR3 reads CASSSHPSTYEQYF. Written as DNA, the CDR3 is TGTGCCAGCAGCTCGCACCCTAGCACCTACGAGCAGTACTTC.

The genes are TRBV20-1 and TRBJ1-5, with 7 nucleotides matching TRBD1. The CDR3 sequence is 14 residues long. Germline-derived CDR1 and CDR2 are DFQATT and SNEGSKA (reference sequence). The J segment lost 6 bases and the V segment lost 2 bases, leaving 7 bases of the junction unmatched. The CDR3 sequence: CSARRGPGGQPQHF. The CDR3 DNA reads TGCAGTGCTAGAAGGGGGCCTGGAGGTCAGCCCCAGCATTTT.

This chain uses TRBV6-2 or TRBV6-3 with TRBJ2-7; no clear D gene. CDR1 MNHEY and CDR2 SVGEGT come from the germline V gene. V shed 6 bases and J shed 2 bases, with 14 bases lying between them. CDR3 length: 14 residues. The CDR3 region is CASRKELATYEQYF. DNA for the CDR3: TGTGCCAGCAGGAAAGAATTGGCGACCTACGAGCAGTACTTC.

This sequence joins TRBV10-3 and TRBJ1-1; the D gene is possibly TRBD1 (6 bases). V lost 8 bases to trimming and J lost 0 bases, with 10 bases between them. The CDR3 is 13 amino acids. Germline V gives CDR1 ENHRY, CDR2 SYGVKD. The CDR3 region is CAIGGALNTEAFF. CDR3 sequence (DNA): TGTGCCATCGGGGGGGCGCTGAACACTGAAGCTTTCTTT.

The CDR3 reads CASSAGTAQETQYF. The CDR3 DNA sequence: TGCGCCAGCAGCGCCGGGACAGCCCAAGAGACCCAGTACTTC. The chain uses TRBV5-1 and TRBJ2-5; 7 nucleotides match TRBD1. The ends lost 4 bases at V and 1 base at J; junction bases unmatched: 4. The germline V gene has CDR1 SGHRS and CDR2 YFSETQ. The CDR3 is 14 residues long. Variable domain in full (rest from reference TRBV5-1 and TRBJ2-5): KAGVTQTPRYLIKTRGQQVTLSCSPISGHRSVSWYQQTPGQGLQFLFEYFSETQRNKGNFPGRFSGRQFSNSRSEMNVSTLELGDSALYLCASSAGTAQETQYFGPGTRLLVL.

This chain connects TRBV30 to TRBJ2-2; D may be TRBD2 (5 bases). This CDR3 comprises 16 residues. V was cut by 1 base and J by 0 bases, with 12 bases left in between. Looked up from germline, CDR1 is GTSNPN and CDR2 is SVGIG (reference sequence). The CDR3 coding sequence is TGTGCCTGGAGTGGTTCAGGAGGCGCGAACACCGGGGAGCTGTTTTTT. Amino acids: CAWSGSGGANTGELFF.

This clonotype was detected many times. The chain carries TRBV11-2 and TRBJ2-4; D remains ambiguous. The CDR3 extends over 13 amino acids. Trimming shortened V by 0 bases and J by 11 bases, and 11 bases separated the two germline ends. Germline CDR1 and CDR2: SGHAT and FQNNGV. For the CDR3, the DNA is TGTGCCAGCAGCTTAGAAGACCGTCTGGTTCAGTACTTC. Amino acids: CASSLEDRLVQYF.

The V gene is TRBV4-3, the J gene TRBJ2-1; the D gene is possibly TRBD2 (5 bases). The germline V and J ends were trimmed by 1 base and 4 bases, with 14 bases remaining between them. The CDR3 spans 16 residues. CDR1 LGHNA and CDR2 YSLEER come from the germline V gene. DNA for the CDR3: TGCGCCAGCAGCCAAGTCCAGCGGACCGATTACAATGAGCAGTTCTTC. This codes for CASSQVQRTDYNEQFF.

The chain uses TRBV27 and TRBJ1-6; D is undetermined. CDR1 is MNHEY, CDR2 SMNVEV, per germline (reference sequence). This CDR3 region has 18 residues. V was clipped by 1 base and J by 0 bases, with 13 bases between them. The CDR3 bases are TGTGCCAGCAGTTTATTCTCGCAGCGGAGCTCCTATAATTCACCCCTCCACTTT. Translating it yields CASSLFSQRSSYNSPLHF.

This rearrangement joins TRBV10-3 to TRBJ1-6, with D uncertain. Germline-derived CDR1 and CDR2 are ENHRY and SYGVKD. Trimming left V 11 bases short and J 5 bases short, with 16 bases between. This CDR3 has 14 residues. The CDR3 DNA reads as TGTGCCTGCCGGGTCGGCGGCAATAATTCACCCCTCCACTTT. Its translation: CACRVGGNNSPLHF.